Reported below is one T cell receptor beta chain. Its specificity is not known. This CDR3 comprises 11 residues. The germline V and J ends were trimmed by 5 bases and 11 bases, with 10 bases remaining between them. Per the germline V gene, CDR1 is KGHSH and CDR2 is LQKENI. The source of the sample is a study of T cell responses to AZD1222 COVID-19 vaccine. Study results and caveats: Spike-specific TCR breadth and depth both grew after two AZD1222 doses.

Profiled with immunoSEQ multiplex PCR; TCRdb holds only in-frame clones, not every one. The profile shows around 120,000 clones, more than 85% of them singletons. This material consisted of peripheral blood, taken 28 days after the second AZD1222 dose. V and J are TRBV18 and TRBJ2-1; D not certain. The origin of this receptor is an adult who received the AZD1222 COVID-19 vaccine. The CDR3 loop is CASSSKVKQFF. For the CDR3, the DNA is TGTGCCAGCTCATCGAAAGTGAAGCAGTTCTTC.